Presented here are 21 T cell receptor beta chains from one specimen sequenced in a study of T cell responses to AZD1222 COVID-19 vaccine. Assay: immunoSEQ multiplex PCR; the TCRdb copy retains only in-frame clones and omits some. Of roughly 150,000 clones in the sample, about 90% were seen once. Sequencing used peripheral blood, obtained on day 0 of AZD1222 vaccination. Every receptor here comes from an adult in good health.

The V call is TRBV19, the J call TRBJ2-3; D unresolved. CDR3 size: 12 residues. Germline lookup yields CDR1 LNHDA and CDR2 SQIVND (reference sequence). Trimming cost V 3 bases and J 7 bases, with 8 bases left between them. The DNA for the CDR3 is TGTGCCAGTAGTATTCCCAGCCATACGCAGTATTTT. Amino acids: CASSIPSHTQYF.

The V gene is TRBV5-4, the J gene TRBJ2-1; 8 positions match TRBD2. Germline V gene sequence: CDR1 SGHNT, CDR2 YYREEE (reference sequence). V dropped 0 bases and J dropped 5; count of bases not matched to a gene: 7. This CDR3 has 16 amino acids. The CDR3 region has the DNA TGTGCCAGCAGCTTGGGGTCGGGAGGGCTCCACAATGAGCAGTTCTTC. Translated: CASSLGSGGLHNEQFF.

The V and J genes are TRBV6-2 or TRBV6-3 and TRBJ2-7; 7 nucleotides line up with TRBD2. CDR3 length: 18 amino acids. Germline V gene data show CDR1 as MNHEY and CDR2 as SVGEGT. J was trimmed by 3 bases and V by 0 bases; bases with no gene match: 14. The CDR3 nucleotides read TGTGCCAGCAGTTACTCAGTCTCAGGTAGCGGGTGGGACTACGAGCAGTACTTC. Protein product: CASSYSVSGSGWDYEQYF.

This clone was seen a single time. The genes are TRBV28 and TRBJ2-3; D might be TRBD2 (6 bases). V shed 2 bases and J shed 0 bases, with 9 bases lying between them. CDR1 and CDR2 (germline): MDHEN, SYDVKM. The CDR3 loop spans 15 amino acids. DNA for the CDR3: TGTGCCAGCAGTTTAGCGGGGCCTAGCACAGATACGCAGTATTTT. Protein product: CASSLAGPSTDTQYF.

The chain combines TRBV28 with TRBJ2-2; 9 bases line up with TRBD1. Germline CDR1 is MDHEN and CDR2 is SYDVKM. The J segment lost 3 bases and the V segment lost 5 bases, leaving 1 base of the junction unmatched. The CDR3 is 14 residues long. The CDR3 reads CASSRQGDTGELFF. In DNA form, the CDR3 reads TGTGCCAGCAGTCGACAGGGGGACACCGGGGAGCTGTTTTTT.

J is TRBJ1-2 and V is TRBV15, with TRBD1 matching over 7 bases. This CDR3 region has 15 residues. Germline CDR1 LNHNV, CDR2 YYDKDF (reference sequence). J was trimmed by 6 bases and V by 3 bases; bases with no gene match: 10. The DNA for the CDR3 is TGTGCCACCAGCAGGCCAGGGGGGAGCCCGGATGGCTACACCTTC. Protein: CATSRPGGSPDGYTF.

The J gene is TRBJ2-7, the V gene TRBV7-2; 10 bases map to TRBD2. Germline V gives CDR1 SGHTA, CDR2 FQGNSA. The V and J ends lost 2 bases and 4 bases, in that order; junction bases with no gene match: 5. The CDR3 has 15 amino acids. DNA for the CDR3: TGTGCCAGCAGCTTAACTAGCGGGAACATTTACGAGCAGTACTTC. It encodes CASSLTSGNIYEQYF.

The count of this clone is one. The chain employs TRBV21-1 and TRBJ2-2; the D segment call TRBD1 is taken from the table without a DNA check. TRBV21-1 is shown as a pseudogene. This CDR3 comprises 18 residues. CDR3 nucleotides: TGTGCCAGCAGCAAAGTAGGGGACAGGGCGTCGAACACCGGGGAGCTGTTTTTT. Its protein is CASSKVGDRASNTGELFF.

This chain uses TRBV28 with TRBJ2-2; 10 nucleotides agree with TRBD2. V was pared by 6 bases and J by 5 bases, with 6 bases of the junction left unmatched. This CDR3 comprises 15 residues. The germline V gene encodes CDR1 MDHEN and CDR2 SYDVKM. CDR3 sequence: CASRRAGGRTGELFF. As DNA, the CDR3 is TGTGCCAGCAGGAGAGCGGGAGGGCGGACCGGGGAGCTGTTTTTT.

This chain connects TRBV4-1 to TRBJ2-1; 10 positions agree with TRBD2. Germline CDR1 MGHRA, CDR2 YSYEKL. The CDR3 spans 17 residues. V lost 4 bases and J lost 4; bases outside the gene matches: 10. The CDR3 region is CASSLTEAGGRYNEQFF. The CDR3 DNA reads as TGCGCCAGCAGCCTCACAGAAGCGGGAGGGCGATACAATGAGCAGTTCTTC.

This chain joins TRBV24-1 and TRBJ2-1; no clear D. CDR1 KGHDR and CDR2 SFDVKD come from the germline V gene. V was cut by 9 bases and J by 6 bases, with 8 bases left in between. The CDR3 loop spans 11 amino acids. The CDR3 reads CATDEINEQFF. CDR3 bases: TGTGCCACCGACGAAATCAATGAGCAGTTCTTC.

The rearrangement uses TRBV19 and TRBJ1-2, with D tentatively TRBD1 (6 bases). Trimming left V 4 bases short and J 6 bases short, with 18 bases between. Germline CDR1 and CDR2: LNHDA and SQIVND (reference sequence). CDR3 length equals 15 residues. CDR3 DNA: TGTGCCAGTAGTACCAACCCACAGGGAGCCCATGGCTACACCTTC. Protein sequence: CASSTNPQGAHGYTF.

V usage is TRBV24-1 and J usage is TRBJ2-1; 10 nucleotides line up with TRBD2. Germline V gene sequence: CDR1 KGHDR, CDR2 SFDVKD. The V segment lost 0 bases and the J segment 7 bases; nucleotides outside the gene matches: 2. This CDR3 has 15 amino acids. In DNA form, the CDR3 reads TGTGCCACCAGTGATTTGGGACTAGCGGATAATGAGCAGTTCTTC. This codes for CATSDLGLADNEQFF.

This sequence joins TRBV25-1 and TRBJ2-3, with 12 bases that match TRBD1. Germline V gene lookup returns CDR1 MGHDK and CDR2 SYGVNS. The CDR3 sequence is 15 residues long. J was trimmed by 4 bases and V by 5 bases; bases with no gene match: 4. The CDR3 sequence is CASSPGQGAADTQYF. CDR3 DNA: TGTGCCAGCAGTCCGGGACAGGGGGCCGCAGATACGCAGTATTTT.

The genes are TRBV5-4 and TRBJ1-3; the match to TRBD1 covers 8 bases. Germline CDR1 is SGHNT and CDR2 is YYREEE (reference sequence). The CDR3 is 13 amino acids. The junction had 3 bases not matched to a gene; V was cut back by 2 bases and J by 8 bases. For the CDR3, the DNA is TGTGCCAGCAGCTTCGACAGGGGTGACACCATATATTTT. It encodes CASSFDRGDTIYF.

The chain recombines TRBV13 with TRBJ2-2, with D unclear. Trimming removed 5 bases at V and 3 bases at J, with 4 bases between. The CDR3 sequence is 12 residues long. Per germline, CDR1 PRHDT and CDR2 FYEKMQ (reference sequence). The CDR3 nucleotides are TGTGCCAGCAGCGAGTACACCGGGGAGCTGTTTTTT. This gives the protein CASSEYTGELFF.

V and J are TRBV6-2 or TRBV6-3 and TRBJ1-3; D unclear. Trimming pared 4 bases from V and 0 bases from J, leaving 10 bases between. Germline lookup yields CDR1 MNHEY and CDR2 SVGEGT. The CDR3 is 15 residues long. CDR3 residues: CASSFWRHSGNTIYF. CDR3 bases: TGTGCCAGCAGTTTTTGGCGCCACTCTGGAAACACCATATATTTT.

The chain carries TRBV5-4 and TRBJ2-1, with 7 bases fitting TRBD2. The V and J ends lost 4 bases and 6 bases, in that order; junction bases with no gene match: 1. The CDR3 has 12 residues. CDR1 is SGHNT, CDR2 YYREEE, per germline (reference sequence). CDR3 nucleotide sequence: TGTGCCAGCAGCCGCGGGGGCAATGAGCAGTTCTTC. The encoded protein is CASSRGGNEQFF.

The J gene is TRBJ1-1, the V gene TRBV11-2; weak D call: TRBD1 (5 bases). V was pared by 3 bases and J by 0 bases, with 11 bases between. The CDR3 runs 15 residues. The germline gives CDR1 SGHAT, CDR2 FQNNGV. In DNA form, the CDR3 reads TGTGCCAGCAGCTTCTTAGGGGCCGTGAACACTGAAGCTTTCTTT. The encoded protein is CASSFLGAVNTEAFF.

DNA for the CDR3: TGTGCCAGCAGTTTCCTCCCCTATGGCTACACCTTC. Protein: CASSFLPYGYTF. This sequence joins TRBV12-3 or TRBV12-4 and TRBJ1-2; D uncertain. The CDR3 extends over 12 amino acids. Trimming stripped 3 bases from V and 4 bases from J, with 6 bases between.

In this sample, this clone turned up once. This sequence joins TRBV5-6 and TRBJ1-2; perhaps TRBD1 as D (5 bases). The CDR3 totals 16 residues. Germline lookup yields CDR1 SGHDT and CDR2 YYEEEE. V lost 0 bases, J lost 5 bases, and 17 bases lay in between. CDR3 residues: CASSLGGTHLPYGYTF. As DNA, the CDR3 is TGTGCCAGCAGCTTGGGGGGGACTCATCTCCCATATGGCTACACCTTC.